The TCR beta chain described here comes from a study of blood T cell repertoires in COVID-19. Original analysis: Reference gene primer amplification gave nucleated cell count estimates. Using immunoSEQ multiplex PCR, the repertoire was profiled, and TCRdb retains in-frame clones only, with some absent. The D gene and trimming were derived from the DNA, and the V and J assignments and clone size from that table. The repertoire holds hundreds of thousands of clones, around 89% seen once, with more than 12% in the top ten. Participants, 18 to 89 years old, spanned under 25 US areas. Participants' own reports of clinical history determined their cohort assignment. This TCR derives from a man in his thirties or forties who had been exposed to COVID-19. Specimen: PBMCs or T cells enriched from blood (not recorded which).

The CDR3 sequence is CASLRSEAFF. For the CDR3, the DNA is TGTGCCAGCCTCCGGTCTGAAGCTTTCTTT. The V and J genes are TRBV2 and TRBJ1-1; D call uncertain. This CDR3 is built from 10 residues. Germline CDR1 is SNHLY and CDR2 is FYNNEI. Between the trimmed V and J ends, which lost 8 bases and 6 bases, there was a span of 7 bases.